This T cell receptor gamma chain was captured in a study of gamma-delta chains in newborns, infants, children. TCRdb re-called the reads through CATT. The data show about 3,700 gamma-chain clones, roughly 60% seen once. The sequence was obtained from a child who was a newborn, infant or young child, either healthy, febrile or measles-vaccinated (not recorded which). The sequenced material came from blood.

The CDR3 DNA reads TGTGCCTTGTGGGAGTGTGATTATAAGAAACTCTTT. Translating gives CALWECDYKKLF. This chain connects TRGV9 to TRGJ1 or TRGJ2. The J gene was missing in TCRdb and was found by matching the end of the DNA to germline. Germline CDR1 is GITISATS and CDR2 is ISYDGTV (reference sequence). The CDR3 runs to 12 residues. The ends lost 3 bases at V and 5 bases at J; junction bases unmatched: 4.